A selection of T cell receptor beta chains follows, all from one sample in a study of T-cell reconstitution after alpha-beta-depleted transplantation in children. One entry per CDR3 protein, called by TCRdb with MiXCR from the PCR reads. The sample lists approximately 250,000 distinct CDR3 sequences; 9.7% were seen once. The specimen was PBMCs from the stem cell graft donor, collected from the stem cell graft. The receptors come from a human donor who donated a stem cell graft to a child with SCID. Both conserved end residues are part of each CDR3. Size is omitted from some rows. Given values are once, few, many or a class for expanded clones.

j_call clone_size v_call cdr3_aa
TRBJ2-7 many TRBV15 CATSRSGQFYEQYF
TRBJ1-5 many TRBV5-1 CASSLEGSRLEPQHF
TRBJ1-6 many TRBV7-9 CASSLAYRGNSPLHF
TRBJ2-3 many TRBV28 CASSLYAGRTDTQYF
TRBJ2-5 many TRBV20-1 CSVRGGSETQYF
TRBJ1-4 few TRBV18 CASSPSTVEKLFF
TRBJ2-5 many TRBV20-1 CSASSAGGHGTQYF
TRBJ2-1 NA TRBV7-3 CASSPGLAGVDEQFF
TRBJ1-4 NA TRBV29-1 CSAQTEKLFF
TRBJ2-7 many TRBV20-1 CSARGTGVLTEQYF
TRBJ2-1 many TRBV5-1 CASSLGSGSYNEQFF
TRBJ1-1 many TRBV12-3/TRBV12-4 CASSRGWGSLTEAFF
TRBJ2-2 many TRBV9 CASSVEWGANTGELFF
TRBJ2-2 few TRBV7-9 CASSPQTSTGELFF
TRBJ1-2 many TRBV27 CASSLRDSRGYTF
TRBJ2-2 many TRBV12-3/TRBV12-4 CASSLETVDTGELFF
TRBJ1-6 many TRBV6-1 CASRPGGFYNSPLHF
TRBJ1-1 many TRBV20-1 CSAWTGARHTEAFF
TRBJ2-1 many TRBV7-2 CASSFGTSGGPRGNEQFF
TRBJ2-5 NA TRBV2 CASSDGTGTKETQYF
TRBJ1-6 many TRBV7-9 CASSLGGSRDSPLHF
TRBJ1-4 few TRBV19 CASTTGGYSGKLFF
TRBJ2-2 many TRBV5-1 CASSAQANTGELFF
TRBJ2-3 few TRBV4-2 CASSQPPWGEASTDTQYF
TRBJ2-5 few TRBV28 CASSTGHRETQYF
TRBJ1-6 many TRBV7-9 CASGVNNSPLHF
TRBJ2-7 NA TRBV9 CASSVTGQGALGEQYF
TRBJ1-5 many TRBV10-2 CASSSTHSNQPQHF
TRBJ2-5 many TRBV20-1 CSAIGTAQETQYF
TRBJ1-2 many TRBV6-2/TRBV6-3 CASSFPQGPGRYGYTF
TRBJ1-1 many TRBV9 CASSSDRGGAFF
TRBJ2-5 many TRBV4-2 CASSPGTTQETQYF
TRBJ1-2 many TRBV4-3 CASSQDGSRQGNGYTF
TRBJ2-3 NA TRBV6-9 CARGLHSPPSTDTQYF
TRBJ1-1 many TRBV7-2 CASRFTGLGAPVF
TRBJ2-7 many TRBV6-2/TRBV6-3 CASSYHGREQYF
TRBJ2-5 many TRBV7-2 CASSRSGSEQETQYF
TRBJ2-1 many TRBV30 CAWSVGQGYNEQFF
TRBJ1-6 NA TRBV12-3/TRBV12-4 CASGLSRAVNSPLHF
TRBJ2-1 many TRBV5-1 CASSHTRGIGNEQFF
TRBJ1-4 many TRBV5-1 CASSLADGQVQKLFF
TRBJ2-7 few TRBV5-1 CASSLGFGGAYEQYF
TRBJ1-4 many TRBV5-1 CASSLRTGGNEKLFF
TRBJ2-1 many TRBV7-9 CASSLAGQGAYEQFF
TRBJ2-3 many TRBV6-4 CASSEGQGATDTQYF
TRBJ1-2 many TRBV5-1 CASSLVEGYGYTF
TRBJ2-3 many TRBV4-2 CASSQVLAGDTDTQYF
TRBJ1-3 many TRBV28 CASSALQGRSGNTIYF
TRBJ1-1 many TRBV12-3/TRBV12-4 CASSIARNTEAFF
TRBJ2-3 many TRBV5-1 CASSFYSSTDTQYF
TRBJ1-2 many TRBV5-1 CASSLGGSYGYTF
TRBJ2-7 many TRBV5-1 CASSLGLLLSYEQYF
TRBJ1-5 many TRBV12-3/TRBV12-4 CASRGTADQPQHF
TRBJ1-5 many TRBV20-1 CSAKVGRQGNQPQHF
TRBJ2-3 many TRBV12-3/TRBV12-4 CASSLSGGQGDTQYF